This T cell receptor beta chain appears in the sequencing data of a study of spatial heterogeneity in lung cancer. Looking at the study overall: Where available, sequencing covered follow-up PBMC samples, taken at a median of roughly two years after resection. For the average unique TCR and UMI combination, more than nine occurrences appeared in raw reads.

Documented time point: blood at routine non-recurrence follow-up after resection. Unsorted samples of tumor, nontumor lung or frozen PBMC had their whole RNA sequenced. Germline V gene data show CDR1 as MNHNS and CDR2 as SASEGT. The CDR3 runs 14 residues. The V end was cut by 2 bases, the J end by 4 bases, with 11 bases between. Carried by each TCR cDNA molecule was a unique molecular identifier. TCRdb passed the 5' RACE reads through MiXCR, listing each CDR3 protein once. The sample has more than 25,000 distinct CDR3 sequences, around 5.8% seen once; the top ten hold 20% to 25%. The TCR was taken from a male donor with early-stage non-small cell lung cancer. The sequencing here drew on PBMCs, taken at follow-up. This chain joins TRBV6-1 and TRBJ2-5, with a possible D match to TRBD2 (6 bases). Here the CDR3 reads CASSEISGLETQYF. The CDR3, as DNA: TGTGCCAGCAGTGAAATAAGCGGGTTAGAGACCCAGTACTTC.